This T cell receptor (beta chain) came from a study of blood T cell repertoires in COVID-19. About the research overall: Donors in the United States, Italy and Spain gave samples during acute or convalescent COVID-19. Nucleic acid was either cDNA or gDNA, and it came from T cells, B-cell-depleted T cells, or PBMCs.

Germline CDR1 is DFQATT and CDR2 is SNEGSKA (reference sequence). Trimming shortened V by 3 bases and J by 0 bases, and 11 bases separated the two germline ends. The CDR3 is made up of 15 amino acids. Original data processing: Cell counts per sample came from amplifying reference gene primers. The table came from immunoSEQ multiplex PCR; TCRdb's copy has only in-frame clones and leaves some out. The V and J calls and clone size come from that table; D and trimming were worked out from the DNA. The table has around 40,000 clones, about 88% seen once. The rearrangement links TRBV20-1 to TRBJ2-2; weak D call: TRBD2 (5 bases). This receptor was identified in a human donor in a cohort sampled during active COVID-19. Sequenced input: peripheral blood. The CDR3 DNA sequence: TGCAGTGCTAGTGGAGGAAGCCCGAACACCGGGGAGCTGTTTTTT. This codes for CSASGGSPNTGELFF.